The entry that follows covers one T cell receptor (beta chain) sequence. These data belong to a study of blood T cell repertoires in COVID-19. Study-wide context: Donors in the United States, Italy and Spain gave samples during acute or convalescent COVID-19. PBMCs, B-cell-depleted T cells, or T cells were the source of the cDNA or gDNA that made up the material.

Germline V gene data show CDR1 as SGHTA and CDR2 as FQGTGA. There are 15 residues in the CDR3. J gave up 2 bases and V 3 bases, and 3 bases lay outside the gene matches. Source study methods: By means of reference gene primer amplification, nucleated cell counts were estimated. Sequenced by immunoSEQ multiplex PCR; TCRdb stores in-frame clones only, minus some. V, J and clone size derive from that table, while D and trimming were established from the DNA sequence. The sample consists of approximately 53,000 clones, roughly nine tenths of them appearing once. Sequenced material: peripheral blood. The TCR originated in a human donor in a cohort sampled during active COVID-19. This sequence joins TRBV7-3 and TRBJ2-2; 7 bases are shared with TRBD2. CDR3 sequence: CASSFSGANTGELFF. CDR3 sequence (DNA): TGTGCCAGCAGCTTCAGCGGGGCCAACACCGGGGAGCTGTTTTTT.